These 26 T cell receptor beta chains originate from one sample sequenced in a study of T cell changes during pregnancy in multiple sclerosis. Sequencing used immunoSEQ multiplex PCR; TCRdb keeps in-frame clones, though not all of them. The sample has 100,000 to 110,000 clones, roughly 90% seen once. Here the sequenced sample was peripheral blood, taken after pregnancy. The receptors originated from a female donor with multiple sclerosis, enrolled in a pregnancy study.

The chain recombines TRBV7-8 with TRBJ2-3; 9 nucleotides agree with TRBD2. Germline values: CDR1 SGHVS, CDR2 FQNEAQ. Trimming cost V 2 bases and J 2 bases; bases outside gene matches: 5. This CDR3 has 16 amino acids. CDR3 nucleotides: TGTGCCAGCAGCTTATCAGCGGGAGGCCCCACAGATACGCAGTATTTT. Protein sequence: CASSLSAGGPTDTQYF.

This chain joins TRBV6-1 and TRBJ1-4; TRBD1 is a possible D gene (6 bases). V gave up 9 bases and J gave up 4 bases, with 12 bases separating them. The CDR3 contains 13 residues. CDR1 and CDR2 from the germline V gene are MNHNS and SASEGT. CDR3 sequence reads: CASHQGFNEKLFF. The DNA for the CDR3 is TGTGCCAGTCACCAGGGGTTTAATGAAAAACTGTTTTTT.

V gene TRBV7-8 combines with J gene TRBJ1-1, with 10 bases identical to TRBD1. The CDR3 sequence is 17 residues long. Trimming took 5 bases from V and 13 from J; bases not matched to a gene: 22. The germline gives CDR1 SGHVS, CDR2 FQNEAQ. Written as DNA, the CDR3 is TGTGCCAGCAGCCGCGAGACAGGGGGCGTCCTACGTCGTGTGGTTTTCTTT. Protein sequence: CASSRETGGVLRRVVFF. The full variable domain, rest sourced from reference TRBV7-8 and TRBJ1-1, is GAGVSQSPRYKVAKRGQDVALRCDPISGHVSLFWYQQALGQGPEFLTYFQNEAQLDKSGLPSDRFFAERPEGSVSTLKIQRTQQEDSAVYLCASSRETGGVLRRVVFFGQGTRLTVV.

The V gene is TRBV2, the J gene TRBJ1-2; weak D call: TRBD1 (5 bases). The CDR3 contains 14 residues. V gave up 5 bases and J gave up 7 bases, with 17 bases separating them. Looked up from germline, CDR1 is SNHLY and CDR2 is FYNNEI. The CDR3 loop is CASSPETRAGGYTF. For the CDR3, the DNA is TGTGCCAGCAGTCCCGAGACCAGGGCTGGTGGCTACACCTTC.

The chain is built from TRBV27 and TRBJ1-1; no firm D call. Trimming cost V 4 bases and J 4 bases, with 13 bases left between them. This CDR3 spans 14 amino acids. Germline assignment: CDR1 MNHEY and CDR2 SMNVEV (reference sequence). The CDR3, as DNA: TGTGCCAGCAGTTCCGGAACGGGTGTCACTGAAGCTTTCTTT. Amino acid sequence: CASSSGTGVTEAFF.

This chain uses TRBV2 with TRBJ1-3; 8 bases align to TRBD1. Trimming removed 7 bases from V and 2 bases from J; junction bases left unmatched: 4. CDR1 SNHLY and CDR2 FYNNEI come from the germline V gene. The CDR3 runs 14 residues. CDR3 region: CASNIQGAGNTIYF. The CDR3 nucleotides are TGTGCCAGCAATATACAGGGGGCTGGAAACACCATATATTTT.

The V gene is TRBV6-1, the J gene TRBJ1-6, with 12 nucleotides matching TRBD1. The germline V gene has CDR1 MNHNS and CDR2 SASEGT. J was trimmed by 5 bases and V by 3 bases; bases with no gene match: 8. This CDR3 is built from 18 residues. The CDR3 DNA sequence: TGTGCCAGCAGTGACGACGGGACAGGGGGCCGTCATAATTCACCCCTCCACTTT. It yields the protein CASSDDGTGGRHNSPLHF.

The chain joins TRBV7-8 to TRBJ1-4, with D possibly being TRBD1 (5 bases). Germline lookup yields CDR1 SGHVS and CDR2 FQNEAQ. V was shortened by 5 bases and J by 1 base, with 8 bases between the two germline ends. CDR3 length: 14 amino acids. For the CDR3, the DNA is TGTGCCAGCAGCCCCAGGGTAACTAATGAAAAACTGTTTTTT. Its translation is CASSPRVTNEKLFF.

This clone has a single count. The V call is TRBV6-5, the J call TRBJ1-1; 12 bases agree with TRBD1. This CDR3 is built from 14 residues. The germline V gene has CDR1 MNHEY and CDR2 SVGAGI. The ends lost 6 bases at V and 10 bases at J; junction bases unmatched: 9. The CDR3 sequence is CASRHRDRGQVAFF. The CDR3 bases are TGTGCCAGCAGACACCGGGACAGGGGGCAAGTAGCTTTCTTT.

On this clone: Germline and junction disagree at one end, which may indicate a read error. This chain uses TRBV2 with TRBJ2-3, with D possibly called TRBD1 or TRBD2 (7 bases each). This CDR3 is 15 amino acids long. CDR1 is SNHLY and CDR2 is FYNNEI in the germline V gene. The CDR3 here is CVSRTGGGVVDTQYF. Here the CDR3 DNA reads TGTGTCAGCAGGACAGGCGGGGGAGTAGTAGATACGCAGTATTTT.

V and J are TRBV9 and TRBJ2-7; TRBD1 agrees at 12 bases. The V gene end was trimmed by 4 bases and the J gene end by 9 bases; junction bases not matched to a gene: 11. The CDR3 totals 15 residues. Germline values: CDR1 SGDLS, CDR2 YYNGEE. CDR3 in amino acids: CASSPGTGGFFGQYF. CDR3 sequence (DNA): TGTGCCAGCAGCCCCGGGACAGGGGGCTTTTTTGGGCAGTACTTC.

CDR3 nucleotides: TGCGCCAGCAGCTTAGGGACACCAGGCGAGCAGTACTTC. Amino acids: CASSLGTPGEQYF. The V call is TRBV5-1, the J call TRBJ2-7; TRBD1 is a possible D gene (6 bases). This CDR3 is 13 amino acids long. Germline CDR1 and CDR2: SGHRS and YFSETQ. V was trimmed by 2 bases and J by 6 bases, leaving 12 bases between them.

This clone was seen a single time. The chain employs TRBV7-9 and TRBJ2-1, with D uncertain. The CDR3 is made up of 17 amino acids. Trimming pared 2 bases from V and 4 bases from J, leaving 18 bases between. Germline V gives CDR1 SEHNR, CDR2 FQNEAQ (reference sequence). The CDR3, as DNA: TGTGCCAGCAGCTTACCGTGGCAGGCCGCTGGATACAATGAGCAGTTCTTC. It translates to CASSLPWQAAGYNEQFF.

The chain has TRBV7-2 and TRBJ2-7, with TRBD2 matching over 8 bases. Germline V gene lookup returns CDR1 SGHTA and CDR2 FQGNSA. V lost 5 bases and J lost 7; bases outside the gene matches: 10. CDR3 size: 14 residues. Written as DNA, the CDR3 is TGTGCCAGCAGCCCCCGGACTAGCAGCTGGGAGCAGTACTTC. Protein: CASSPRTSSWEQYF.

The chain is built from TRBV18 and TRBJ1-3; D unclear. The V gene's germline CDR1 is KGHSH and CDR2 LQKENI. The CDR3 covers 14 residues. The V and J ends lost 3 bases and 2 bases respectively, with 8 bases between them. The CDR3 DNA sequence: TGTGCCAGCTCACCCTCCAACACTGGAAACACCATATATTTT. The encoded protein is CASSPSNTGNTIYF.

This chain links TRBV5-1 with TRBJ2-5, with a weak D call TRBD1 (5 bases). Per the germline V gene, CDR1 is SGHRS and CDR2 is YFSETQ. V was pared by 3 bases and J by 2 bases, with 14 bases between. This CDR3 has 15 amino acids. In nucleotides, the CDR3 is TGCGCCAGCAGCTATTACGACAGATCGCAAGAGACCCAGTACTTC. It yields the protein CASSYYDRSQETQYF.

The V and J genes are TRBV27 and TRBJ1-6; no clear D gene. V lost 5 bases, J lost 6 bases, and 14 bases lay in between. The CDR3 runs to 15 residues. From germline, CDR1 is MNHEY and CDR2 SMNVEV (reference sequence). DNA for the CDR3: TGTGCCAGCAGTGCCGACCCACGGGGTAATTCACCCCTCCACTTT. This translates into CASSADPRGNSPLHF.

The rearrangement uses TRBV6-6 and TRBJ2-3; TRBD1 aligns across 9 bases. The germline gives CDR1 MNHNY, CDR2 SVGAGI (reference sequence). With V trimmed by 11 bases and J by 3 bases, 3 bases remained unmatched. This CDR3 has 12 residues. The chain's CDR3 is CAGGQGTDTQYF. The CDR3 nucleotides read TGTGCCGGAGGACAGGGGACAGATACGCAGTATTTT.

The chain employs TRBV13 and TRBJ1-1, with TRBD1 identical over 7 bases. CDR1 and CDR2 (germline): PRHDT, FYEKMQ (reference sequence). The CDR3 has 15 amino acids. The J segment lost 4 bases and the V segment lost 5 bases, leaving 10 bases of the junction unmatched. DNA for the CDR3: TGTGCCAGCAGCAATCACAGGGGAGTGGTCACTGAAGCTTTCTTT. This sequence encodes CASSNHRGVVTEAFF.

The V and J genes are TRBV11-3 and TRBJ2-2; 8 positions agree with TRBD2. The CDR3 totals 15 residues. The V gene end was trimmed by 3 bases and the J gene end by 4 bases; junction bases not matched to a gene: 4. Germline V CDR1 and CDR2: SGHNT, YENEEA. For the CDR3, the DNA is TGTGCCAGCAGCTTCGAACGGGGGGGCACCGGGGAGCTGTTTTTT. This gives the protein CASSFERGGTGELFF.

This rearrangement joins TRBV7-9 to TRBJ2-2; possible D gene TRBD1, 5 bases. The CDR3 length is 12 residues. V shed 7 bases and J shed 6 bases, with 9 bases lying between them. Germline loops: CDR1 SEHNR, CDR2 FQNEAQ (reference sequence). The CDR3: CASNTGAGELFF. CDR3 coding DNA: TGTGCCAGCAATACAGGAGCCGGGGAGCTGTTTTTT.

The chain is built from TRBV9 and TRBJ1-1; TRBD1 matches at 9 bases. The CDR3 runs to 19 residues. J was trimmed by 0 bases and V by 3 bases; bases with no gene match: 15. CDR1 is SGDLS, CDR2 YYNGEE, per germline. CDR3 region: CASSAYARGTGTLNTEAFF. Here the CDR3 DNA reads TGTGCCAGCAGCGCCTATGCAAGGGGGACAGGGACGTTGAACACTGAAGCTTTCTTT.

The chain uses TRBV18 and TRBJ1-2, with D possibly matching TRBD1 (5 bases). The CDR3 spans 13 residues. CDR1 and CDR2 (germline): KGHSH, LQKENI. V was cut by 2 bases and J by 2 bases, with 6 bases left in between. The CDR3 DNA is TGTGCCAGCTCACCAGACAGAAACTATGGCTACACCTTC. This sequence encodes CASSPDRNYGYTF.

The V and J genes are TRBV5-1 and TRBJ1-1; possible D gene TRBD1, 6 bases. From germline, CDR1 is SGHRS and CDR2 YFSETQ. The CDR3 totals 15 residues. Trimming left V 0 bases short and J 10 bases short, with 19 bases between. CDR3 coding DNA: TGCGCCAGCAGCTTGGCCCTTGGACAGAGCCCATCAGCTTTCTTT. It codes for CASSLALGQSPSAFF.

The chain employs TRBV5-1 and TRBJ2-1; D unresolved. This CDR3 is built from 11 residues. V lost 2 bases and J lost 11, with 8 bases in between. Per germline, CDR1 SGHRS and CDR2 YFSETQ. CDR3: CASSFGRQQFF. CDR3 DNA sequence: TGCGCCAGCAGCTTTGGCAGGCAGCAGTTCTTC.

The chain carries TRBV6-1 and TRBJ1-2; unclear D gene. V lost 9 bases and J lost 0, with 11 bases in between. Germline V gene sequence: CDR1 MNHNS, CDR2 SASEGT. This CDR3 has 13 amino acids. Here the CDR3 reads CASTGTANYGYTF. The CDR3 DNA follows: TGTGCCAGTACGGGAACAGCTAACTATGGCTACACCTTC.